One sample yielded the 28 T cell receptor beta chains listed below, sequenced in a study of shared clonotypes between healthy human individuals. Produced via immunoSEQ multiplex PCR; TCRdb's table is partial and in-frame only. The sample contains roughly 2.6 million clones, approximately 92% of which appear only once. The sequenced material came from naive CD4+ T cells sorted from blood. The sample's subset: CD45RA+ positively selected. The receptors shown here come from a man younger than 35 in good health.

The chain combines TRBV5-1 with TRBJ1-1; 7 positions agree with TRBD1. CDR1 and CDR2 from the germline V gene are SGHRS and YFSETQ. There are 13 residues in the CDR3. The J segment lost 5 bases and the V segment lost 2 bases, leaving 3 bases of the junction unmatched. CDR3 in DNA: TGCGCCAGCAGCTTCTCGACAGGGACTGAAGCTTTCTTT. Translation: CASSFSTGTEAFF.

This sequence joins TRBV7-2 and TRBJ1-6; possibly TRBD1 for D (5 bases). The V gene lost 3 bases and the J gene lost 0 bases, with 15 bases spanning the gap. The CDR3 is 18 amino acids. Germline V gene lookup returns CDR1 SGHTA and CDR2 FQGNSA. The CDR3 region has the DNA TGTGCCAGCAGCTTGGGGAGGGACGCGAGCTCCTATAATTCACCCCTCCACTTT. Its translation is CASSLGRDASSYNSPLHF.

The chain uses TRBV10-3 and TRBJ2-3; either TRBD1 or TRBD2 may supply D (6 bases each). V was trimmed by 3 bases and J by 3 bases, leaving 19 bases between them. CDR1 ENHRY and CDR2 SYGVKD come from the germline V gene. This CDR3 spans 17 amino acids. The CDR3 bases are TGTGCCATCAGTGACAACGGAGGGGGGCGAACAACAGATACGCAGTATTTT. Its translation is CAISDNGGGRTTDTQYF.

V gene TRBV28 combines with J gene TRBJ1-2, with D possibly being TRBD1 (5 bases). The ends were cut back, 10 bases at V and 4 bases at J, with 16 bases in the middle. Germline V gene data show CDR1 as MDHEN and CDR2 as SYDVKM. There are 13 residues in the CDR3. The CDR3 DNA sequence: TGTGCCACTCCTCGCCAGGGTGCCTATGGCTACACCTTC. It specifies CATPRQGAYGYTF.

As to this clone: This sample also contains other DNA sequences that code for the same CDR3. The V and J genes are TRBV2 and TRBJ2-7; D remains ambiguous. The CDR3 consists of 11 residues. V was trimmed by 5 bases and J by 0 bases, leaving 2 bases between them. Germline V gives CDR1 SNHLY, CDR2 FYNNEI. The CDR3 sequence: CASSPSYEQYF. As DNA, the CDR3 is TGTGCCAGCAGTCCCTCCTACGAGCAGTACTTC.

This chain uses TRBV2 with TRBJ1-2; 9 nucleotides agree with TRBD1. This CDR3 has 15 amino acids. The J segment lost 6 bases and the V segment lost 2 bases, leaving 7 bases of the junction unmatched. Germline CDR1 SNHLY, CDR2 FYNNEI. The CDR3 DNA sequence: TGTGCCAGCAGTGAAAAACAGGGGGCAATCGATGGCTACACCTTC. Its translation: CASSEKQGAIDGYTF.

In this sample, this clone turned up once. The genes are TRBV5-6 and TRBJ2-5; 7 bases match TRBD1. CDR1 is SGHDT, CDR2 YYEEEE, per germline. With V trimmed by 4 bases and J by 1 base, 10 bases remained unmatched. This CDR3 region has 16 residues. The CDR3 protein is CASSVIPGQIQETQYF. CDR3 in DNA: TGTGCCAGCAGCGTAATACCGGGACAGATCCAAGAGACCCAGTACTTC.

Comments on this clone: An end of the junction does not agree with germline; a read error may underlie this. The chain links TRBV7-7 to TRBJ2-1; 14 nucleotides line up with TRBD2. This CDR3 is built from 16 residues. Germline assignment: CDR1 SSHAT and CDR2 FNYEAQ (reference sequence). CDR3 nucleotides: TGTGCTAGCAGCCCATTAGGACTAGCGGGAGGCAATGAGCAGTTCTTC. Its translation is CASSPLGLAGGNEQFF.

This rearrangement joins TRBV15 to TRBJ2-1, with 14 bases identical to TRBD2. Germline assignment: CDR1 LNHNV and CDR2 YYDKDF (reference sequence). V shed 3 bases and J 8 bases; nucleotides not matched to a gene: 3. The CDR3 runs to 15 residues. As DNA, the CDR3 is TGTGCCACCAGCAGGACTAGCGGGGGGGCCGATGAGCAGTTCTTC. It yields the protein CATSRTSGGADEQFF.

A note on this clone: Other DNA sequences in the same sample also yield this CDR3. The V call is TRBV18, the J call TRBJ1-1; D not certain. The V end was cut by 2 bases, the J end by 2 bases, with 9 bases between. Per the germline V gene, CDR1 is KGHSH and CDR2 is LQKENI. The CDR3 is 14 amino acids. The CDR3 coding sequence is TGTGCCAGCTCACCATTACAAGCTAACACTGAAGCTTTCTTT. It yields the protein CASSPLQANTEAFF. Together with reference TRBV18 and TRBJ1-1, the CDR3 gives the full variable domain: NAGVMQNPRHLVRRRGQEARLRCSPMKGHSHVYWYRQLPEEGLKFMVYLQKENIIDESGMPKERFSAEFPKEGPSILRIQQVVRGDSAAYFCASSPLQANTEAFFGQGTRLTVV.

V is TRBV10-2 and J is TRBJ2-4, with unresolved D. Per germline, CDR1 WSHSY and CDR2 SAAADI. The CDR3 consists of 12 residues. Trimming removed 0 bases from V and 6 bases from J, with 3 bases in between. CDR3 in amino acids: CASSESGNIQYF. In DNA form, the CDR3 reads TGCGCCAGCAGTGAGTCAGGAAACATTCAGTACTTC.

This chain links TRBV19 with TRBJ1-4; D gene ambiguous. From germline, CDR1 is LNHDA and CDR2 SQIVND (reference sequence). With 3 bases removed from V and 0 bases from J, the gap between germline ends came to 8 bases. The CDR3 has 15 amino acids. The DNA for the CDR3 is TGTGCCAGTAGTATTTACGGCGCAACTAATGAAAAACTGTTTTTT. It specifies CASSIYGATNEKLFF.

The rearrangement links TRBV30 to TRBJ2-7; maybe TRBD2 (8 bases). V was shortened by 7 bases and J by 7 bases, with 20 bases between the two germline ends. CDR3 length: 13 amino acids. The germline gives CDR1 GTSNPN, CDR2 SVGIG (reference sequence). CDR3 nucleotide sequence: TGTGCCTCCTCCGGGACTAGACAGGGTGAGCAGTACTTC. It codes for CASSGTRQGEQYF.

The chain combines TRBV18 with TRBJ2-7; D is perhaps TRBD1 (6 bases). This CDR3 has 14 amino acids. V lost 2 bases, J lost 7 bases, and 15 bases lay in between. Germline loops: CDR1 KGHSH, CDR2 LQKENI. CDR3 sequence (DNA): TGTGCCAGCTCACCAAACACAGGGTTGGGGGAGCAGTACTTC. Residues: CASSPNTGLGEQYF.

The V call is TRBV5-1, the J call TRBJ2-2, with 9 bases fitting TRBD2. This CDR3 is built from 15 residues. Germline values: CDR1 SGHRS, CDR2 YFSETQ. V gave up 2 bases and J gave up 4 bases; unmatched junction bases: 3. The CDR3 DNA is TGCGCCAGCAGCTTTGCGGGAGGGAGCACCGGGGAGCTGTTTTTT. Amino acids: CASSFAGGSTGELFF.

This sequence joins TRBV2 and TRBJ1-1; D unclear. V was trimmed by 3 bases and J by 9 bases, leaving 8 bases between them. The germline V gene has CDR1 SNHLY and CDR2 FYNNEI. The CDR3 covers 11 residues. The CDR3 spells CASSDWGKAFF. The CDR3 DNA follows: TGTGCCAGCAGTGACTGGGGTAAAGCTTTCTTT. The full variable domain, its missing parts supplied by reference TRBV2 and TRBJ1-1, is EPEVTQTPSHQVTQMGQEVILRCVPISNHLYFYWYRQILGQKVEFLVSFYNNEISEKSEIFDDQFSVERPDGSNFTLKIRSTKLEDSAMYFCASSDWGKAFFGQGTRLTVV.

The chain is built from TRBV5-1 and TRBJ1-4; D call uncertain. The CDR3 is 14 amino acids. CDR1 is SGHRS, CDR2 YFSETQ, per germline. V shed 3 bases and J shed 8 bases, with 14 bases lying between them. In DNA, the CDR3 is TGCGCCAGCAGCTCGAACACGTATTCAGAAAAACTGTTTTTT. Protein product: CASSSNTYSEKLFF.

The chain is built from TRBV30 and TRBJ1-6, with D perhaps matching TRBD1 (5 bases). CDR1 and CDR2 from the germline V gene are GTSNPN and SVGIG (reference sequence). CDR3 length: 14 residues. V gave up 8 bases and J gave up 10 bases, with 21 bases separating them. The chain's CDR3 is CAQTRDSSASPLHF. As DNA, the CDR3 is TGTGCCCAGACCCGGGACTCCTCGGCCTCACCCCTCCACTTT.

The chain is built from TRBV28 and TRBJ1-4; D is possibly TRBD1 (6 bases). Germline V gives CDR1 MDHEN, CDR2 SYDVKM. The CDR3 sequence is 15 residues long. Trimming shortened V by 1 base and J by 5 bases, and 11 bases separated the two germline ends. CDR3 DNA: TGTGCCAGCAGTTTATCCGGACAGAAGAATGAAAAACTGTTTTTT. Its translation: CASSLSGQKNEKLFF.

Regarding this clone: The sample has other DNA sequences that encode this CDR3 too. CDR3 region: CASSRQGTETQYF. CDR3 bases: TGTGCCAGTAGTCGACAGGGGACGGAGACCCAGTACTTC. The chain links TRBV6-6 to TRBJ2-5; 8 bases are shared with TRBD1. CDR1 and CDR2 from the germline V gene are MNHNY and SVGAGI (reference sequence). Unmatched junction bases numbered 8, after V lost 9 bases and J lost 5 bases. The length of the CDR3 is 13 residues.

This sequence joins TRBV4-2 and TRBJ2-5; D gene ambiguous. The V gene's germline CDR1 is LGHNA and CDR2 YNFKEQ. Trimming took off 4 bases at V and 5 bases at J, with 8 bases between the two ends. CDR3 length equals 12 residues. The CDR3 bases are TGTGCCAGCAGCCGAAACTCCGAGACCCAGTACTTC. It encodes CASSRNSETQYF.

The genes are TRBV13 and TRBJ2-2, with 7 bases that match TRBD2. Germline lookup yields CDR1 PRHDT and CDR2 FYEKMQ (reference sequence). The CDR3 loop spans 19 amino acids. The V gene end was trimmed by 0 bases and the J gene end by 0 bases; junction bases not matched to a gene: 10. The CDR3 coding sequence is TGTGCCAGCAGCTTAGGCGGGCTAGCGGCCCCTGCGAACACCGGGGAGCTGTTTTTT. This codes for CASSLGGLAAPANTGELFF.

The V gene is TRBV7-6, the J gene TRBJ1-2; 7 bases map to TRBD1. Losses at the gene ends were 5 bases for V and 5 bases for J; bases not matched to a gene: 14. This CDR3 has 16 residues. CDR1 is SGHVS and CDR2 is FNYEAQ in the germline V gene. The DNA for the CDR3 is TGTGCCAGCAGCCCCCTTACAGGGGCCCTACGGTATGGCTACACCTTC. It codes for CASSPLTGALRYGYTF.

This chain uses TRBV30 with TRBJ2-7; 7 nucleotides align to TRBD2. The CDR3 is made up of 14 amino acids. The germline V gene encodes CDR1 GTSNPN and CDR2 SVGIG (reference sequence). V was pared by 2 bases and J by 2 bases, with 6 bases of the junction left unmatched. The CDR3 sequence is CAWSSARGTYEQYF. CDR3 DNA: TGTGCCTGGAGTTCAGCGCGGGGGACCTACGAGCAGTACTTC.

The sample holds one count of this clone. The rearrangement uses TRBV28 and TRBJ1-6; a possible D gene is TRBD1 (5 bases). Germline CDR1 MDHEN, CDR2 SYDVKM. CDR3 size: 14 residues. The V end was cut by 6 bases, the J end by 1 base, with 7 bases between. CDR3 DNA: TGTGCCAGCAGCGGGGGATCCTATAATTCACCCCTCCACTTT. This encodes CASSGGSYNSPLHF.

With respect to this clone: The junction shows a germline mismatch at one end, possibly a read error. The V gene is TRBV5-1, the J gene TRBJ2-5, with TRBD2 matching 9 bases. CDR3 length: 15 amino acids. Per the germline V gene, CDR1 is SGHRS and CDR2 is YFSETQ. The CDR3 DNA reads as TGCGCCCGCAGCTTGGGCGGGGGGGGCCAAGAGACCCAGTACTTC. It is translated as CARSLGGGGQETQYF.

With regard to this clone: A read error may account for a junction end that differs from germline. This chain links TRBV7-7 with TRBJ2-5; 15 bases map to TRBD2. CDR3 length: 16 residues. Germline CDR1 reads SSHAT; CDR2 reads FNYEAQ (reference sequence). The CDR3: CASSWTSGGALETQYF. The CDR3 bases are TGTGCTAGCAGCTGGACTAGCGGGGGGGCCTTAGAGACCCAGTACTTC. The full variable domain, in which reference TRBV7-7 and TRBJ2-5 provide the parts outside the CDR3, is GAGVSQSPRYKVTKRGQDVTLRCDPISSHATLYWYQQALGQGPEFLTYFNYEAQPDKSGLPSDRFSAERPEGSISTLTIQRTEQRDSAMYRCASSWTSGGALETQYFGPGTRLLVL.

J is TRBJ2-7 and V is TRBV11-2; the D gene is possibly TRBD2 (5 bases). The CDR3 is 11 amino acids. Germline-derived CDR1 and CDR2 are SGHAT and FQNNGV. The CDR3 region is CASGILYEQYF. Written as DNA, the CDR3 is TGTGCTTCGGGGATTCTCTACGAGCAGTACTTC.